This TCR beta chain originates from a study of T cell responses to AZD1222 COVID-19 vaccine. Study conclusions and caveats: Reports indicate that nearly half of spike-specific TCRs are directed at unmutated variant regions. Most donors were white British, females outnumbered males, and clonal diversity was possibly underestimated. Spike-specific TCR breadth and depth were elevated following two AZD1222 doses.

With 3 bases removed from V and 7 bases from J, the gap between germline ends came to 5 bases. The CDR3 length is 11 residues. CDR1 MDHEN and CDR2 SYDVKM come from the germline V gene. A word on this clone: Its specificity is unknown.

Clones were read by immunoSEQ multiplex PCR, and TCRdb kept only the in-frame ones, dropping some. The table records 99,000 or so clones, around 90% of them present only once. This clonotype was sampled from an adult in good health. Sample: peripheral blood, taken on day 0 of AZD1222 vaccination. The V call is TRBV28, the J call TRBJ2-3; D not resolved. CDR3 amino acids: CASSLGNTQYF. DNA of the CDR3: TGTGCCAGCAGTTTGGGCAATACGCAGTATTTT.